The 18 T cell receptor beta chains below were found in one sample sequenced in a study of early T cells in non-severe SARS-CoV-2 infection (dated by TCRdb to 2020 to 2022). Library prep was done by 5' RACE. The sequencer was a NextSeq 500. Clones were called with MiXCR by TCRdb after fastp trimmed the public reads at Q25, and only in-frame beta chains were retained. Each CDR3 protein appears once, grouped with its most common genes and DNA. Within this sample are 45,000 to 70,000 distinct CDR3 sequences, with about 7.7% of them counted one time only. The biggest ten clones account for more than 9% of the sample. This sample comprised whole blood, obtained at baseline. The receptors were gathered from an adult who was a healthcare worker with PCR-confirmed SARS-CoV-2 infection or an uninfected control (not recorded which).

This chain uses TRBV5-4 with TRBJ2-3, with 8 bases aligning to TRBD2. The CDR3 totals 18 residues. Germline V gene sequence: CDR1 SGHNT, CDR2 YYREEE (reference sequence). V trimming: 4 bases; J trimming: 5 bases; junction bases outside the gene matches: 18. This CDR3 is CASSLLVAGLSEGDTQYF. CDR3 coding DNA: TGTGCCAGCAGCCTTCTGGTAGCGGGATTGAGCGAAGGAGATACGCAGTATTTT.

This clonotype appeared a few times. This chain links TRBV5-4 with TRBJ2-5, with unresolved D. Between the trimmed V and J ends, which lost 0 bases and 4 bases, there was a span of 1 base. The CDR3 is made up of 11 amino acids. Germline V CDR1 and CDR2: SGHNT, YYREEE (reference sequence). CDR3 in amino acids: CASSLAETQYF. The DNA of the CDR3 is TGTGCCAGCAGCTTGGCAGAGACCCAGTACTTC.

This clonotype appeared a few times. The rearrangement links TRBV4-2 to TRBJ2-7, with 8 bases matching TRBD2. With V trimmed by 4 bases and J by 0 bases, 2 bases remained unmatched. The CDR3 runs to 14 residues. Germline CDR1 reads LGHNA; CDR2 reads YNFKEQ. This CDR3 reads CASSPREDSYEQYF. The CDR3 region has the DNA TGTGCCAGCAGCCCGCGGGAGGACTCCTACGAGCAGTACTTC.

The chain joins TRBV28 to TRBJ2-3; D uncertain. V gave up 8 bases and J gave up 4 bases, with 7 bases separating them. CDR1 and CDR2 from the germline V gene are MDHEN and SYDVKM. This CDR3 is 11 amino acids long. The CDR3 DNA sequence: TGTGCCAGCGCTTCGGCAGATACGCAGTATTTT. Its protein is CASASADTQYF.

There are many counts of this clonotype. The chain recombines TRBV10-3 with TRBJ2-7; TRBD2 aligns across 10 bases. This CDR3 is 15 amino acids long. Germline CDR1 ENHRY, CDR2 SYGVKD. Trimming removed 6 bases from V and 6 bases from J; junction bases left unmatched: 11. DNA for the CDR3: TGTGCCATCAGCCTCTTCAGCGGGAGGGCCAGCGAGCAGTACTTC. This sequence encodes CAISLFSGRASEQYF.

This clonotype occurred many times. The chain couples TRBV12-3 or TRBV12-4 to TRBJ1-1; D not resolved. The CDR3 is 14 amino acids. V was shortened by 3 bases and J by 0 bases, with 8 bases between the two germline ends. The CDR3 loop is CASSFDGLNTEAFF. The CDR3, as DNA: TGTGCCAGCAGTTTCGACGGTTTGAACACTGAAGCTTTCTTT.

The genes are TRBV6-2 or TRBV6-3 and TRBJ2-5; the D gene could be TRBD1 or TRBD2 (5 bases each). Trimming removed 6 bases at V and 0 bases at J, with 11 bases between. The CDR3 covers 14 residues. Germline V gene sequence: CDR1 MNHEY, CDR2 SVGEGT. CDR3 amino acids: CASRTGGHQETQYF. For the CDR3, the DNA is TGTGCCAGCAGGACTGGGGGACACCAAGAGACCCAGTACTTC.

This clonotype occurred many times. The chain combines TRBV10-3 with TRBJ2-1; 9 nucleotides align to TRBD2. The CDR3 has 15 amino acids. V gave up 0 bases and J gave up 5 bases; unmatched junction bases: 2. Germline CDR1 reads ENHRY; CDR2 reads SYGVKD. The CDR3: CAISESLAGNNEQFF. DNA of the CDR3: TGTGCCATCAGTGAGTCTCTAGCGGGAAACAATGAGCAGTTCTTC.

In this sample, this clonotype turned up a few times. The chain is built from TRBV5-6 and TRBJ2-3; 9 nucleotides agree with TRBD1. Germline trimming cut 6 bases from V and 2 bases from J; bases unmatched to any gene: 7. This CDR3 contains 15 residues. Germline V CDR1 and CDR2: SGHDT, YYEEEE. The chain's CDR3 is CASNDRGRITDTQYF. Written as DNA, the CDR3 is TGTGCCAGCAACGACAGGGGGAGGATCACAGATACGCAGTATTTT.

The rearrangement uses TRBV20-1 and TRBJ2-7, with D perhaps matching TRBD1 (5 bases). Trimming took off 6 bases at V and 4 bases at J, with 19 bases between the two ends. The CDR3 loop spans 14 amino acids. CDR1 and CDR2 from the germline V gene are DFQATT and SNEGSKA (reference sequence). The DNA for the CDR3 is TGCAGTGCAACTACAGGCATGGGCACTTACGAGCAGTACTTC. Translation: CSATTGMGTYEQYF.

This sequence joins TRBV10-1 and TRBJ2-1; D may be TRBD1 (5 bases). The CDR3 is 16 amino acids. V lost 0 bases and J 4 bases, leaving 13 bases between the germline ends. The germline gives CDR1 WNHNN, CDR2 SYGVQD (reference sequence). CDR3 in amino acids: CASSESLQGPYNEQFF. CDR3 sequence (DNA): TGCGCCAGCAGTGAGTCTCTCCAGGGCCCATACAATGAGCAGTTCTTC.

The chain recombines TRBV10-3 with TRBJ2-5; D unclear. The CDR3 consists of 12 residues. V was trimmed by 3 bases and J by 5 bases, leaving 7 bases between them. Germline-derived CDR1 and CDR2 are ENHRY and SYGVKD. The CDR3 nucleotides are TGTGCCATCAGTGATGGTAGGGAGACCCAGTACTTC. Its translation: CAISDGRETQYF.

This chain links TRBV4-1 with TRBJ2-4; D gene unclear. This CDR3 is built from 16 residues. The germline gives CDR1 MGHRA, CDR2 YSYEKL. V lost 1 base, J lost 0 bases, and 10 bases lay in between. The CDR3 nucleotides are TGCGCCAGCAGCCAAGTAATAGTATTAGCCAAAAACATTCAGTACTTC. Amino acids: CASSQVIVLAKNIQYF.

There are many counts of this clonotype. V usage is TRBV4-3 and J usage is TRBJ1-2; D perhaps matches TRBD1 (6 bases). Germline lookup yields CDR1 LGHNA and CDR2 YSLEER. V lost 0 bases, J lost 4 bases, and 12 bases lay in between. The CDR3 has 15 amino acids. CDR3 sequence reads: CASSQDGTFSYGYTF. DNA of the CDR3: TGCGCCAGCAGCCAAGATGGGACATTCAGCTATGGCTACACCTTC.

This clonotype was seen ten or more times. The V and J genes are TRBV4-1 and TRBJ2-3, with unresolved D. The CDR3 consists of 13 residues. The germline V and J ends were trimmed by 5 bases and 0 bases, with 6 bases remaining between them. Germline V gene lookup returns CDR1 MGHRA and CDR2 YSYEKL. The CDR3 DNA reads TGCGCCAGCAGCGGAGCTAGCACAGATACGCAGTATTTT. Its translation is CASSGASTDTQYF.

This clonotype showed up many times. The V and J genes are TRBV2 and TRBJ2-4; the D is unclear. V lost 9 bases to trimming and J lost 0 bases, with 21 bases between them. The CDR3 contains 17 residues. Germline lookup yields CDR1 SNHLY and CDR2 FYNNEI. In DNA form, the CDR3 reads TGTGCCAGTAACCAAGCACTTTTAAGTCTAGCCAAAAACATTCAGTACTTC. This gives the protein CASNQALLSLAKNIQYF.

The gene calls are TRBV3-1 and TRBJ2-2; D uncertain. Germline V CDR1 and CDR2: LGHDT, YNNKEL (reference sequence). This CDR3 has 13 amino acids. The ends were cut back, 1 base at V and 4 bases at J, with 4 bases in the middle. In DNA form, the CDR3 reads TGTGCCAGCAGCCAAGGGGGCACCGGGGAGCTGTTTTTT. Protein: CASSQGGTGELFF.

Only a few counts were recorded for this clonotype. The CDR3 sequence is CASRAGVTDTQYF. CDR3 DNA: TGTGCCAGTAGAGCGGGAGTGACAGATACGCAGTATTTT. The chain carries TRBV19 and TRBJ2-3, with TRBD2 matching over 8 bases. The V and J ends lost 6 bases and 3 bases, in that order; junction bases with no gene match: 2. The CDR3 runs 13 residues. From germline, CDR1 is LNHDA and CDR2 SQIVND (reference sequence). Full variable domain (missing parts from reference TRBV19 and TRBJ2-3): DGGITQSPKYLFRKEGQNVTLSCEQNLNHDAMYWYRQDPGQGLRLIYYSQIVNDFQKGDIAEGYSVSREKKESFPLTVTSAQKNPTAFYLCASRAGVTDTQYFGPGTRLTVL.